The rows below give T cell receptor beta chains drawn from one sample of a study of shared clonotypes between healthy human individuals. Repertoires were generated with immunoSEQ multiplex PCR, while TCRdb's copy carries only in-frame clones and drops some. The table records over a million clones, roughly 70% of them present only once. The sample taken for sequencing was memory CD4+ T cells sorted from blood. Receptors originate from a man aged 18 to 35 in good health. The CDR3 runs from the conserved cysteine through the conserved F or W. D genes are given only for firm matches. Clone size is shown for a subset of rows, as once, few, many or a class of expanded clone.

D,size,V,J,CDR3,DNA
.,.,TRBV2,TRBJ1-4,CASSELGKLFF,TGTGCCAGCAGTGAACTGGGAAAACTGTTTTTT
.,.,TRBV25-1,TRBJ1-6,CASSDRAGPSPLHF,TGTGCCAGCAGTGATCGTGCAGGACCTTCACCCCTCCACTTT
.,.,TRBV5-1,TRBJ2-3,CASSPQMGLKNTDTQYF,TGCGCCAGCAGCCCCCAGATGGGGCTAAAGAACACAGATACGCAGTATTTT
.,.,TRBV7-6,TRBJ2-7,CASSSRARTYEQYF,TGTGCCAGCAGCTCGAGGGCGCGGACCTACGAGCAGTACTTC
TRBD2,.,TRBV27,TRBJ2-1,CASSPSGGRSNEQFF,TGTGCCAGCAGTCCCTCAGGCGGGAGGAGCAATGAGCAGTTCTTC
.,.,TRBV5-1,TRBJ1-6,CASSLAGEGPHF,TGCGCCAGCAGCTTGGCCGGAGAGGGTCCCCACTTT
.,.,TRBV21-1,TRBJ2-7,CASSKVLADNLSYEQYF,TGTGCCAGCAGCAAAGTACTAGCGGATAACCTCTCCTACGAGCAGTACTTC
TRBD2,.,TRBV11-2,TRBJ2-7,CASSRLAGLGEQYF,TGTGCCAGCAGCCGACTAGCGGGATTGGGTGAGCAGTACTTC
.,.,TRBV6-5,TRBJ1-1,CASSYSRGGTEAFF,TGTGCCAGCAGTTACTCTAGGGGAGGCACTGAAGCTTTCTTT
.,.,TRBV2,TRBJ2-1,CASSGTLSSYNEQFF,TGTGCCAGCAGTGGGACTCTGAGCTCCTACAATGAGCAGTTCTTC
.,.,TRBV7-8,TRBJ2-6,CASSLGAGTGANVLTF,TGTGCCAGCAGCTTAGGGGCTGGGACTGGGGCCAACGTCCTGACTTTC
TRBD2,.,TRBV15,TRBJ2-7,CATSRVLLAGAVSYEQYF,TGTGCCACCAGCAGAGTCCTTCTAGCGGGGGCGGTCTCCTACGAGCAGTACTTC
.,.,TRBV30,TRBJ2-7,CAWIGQGSYEQYF,TGTGCCTGGATAGGGCAGGGGTCCTACGAGCAGTACTTC
.,.,TRBV6-5,TRBJ1-1,CASSYSGGSTEAFF,TGTGCCAGCAGTTACTCGGGGGGCAGCACTGAAGCTTTCTTT
TRBD1,few,TRBV9,TRBJ1-1,CASAGGIDAEAFF,TGTGCCAGCGCAGGGGGAATCGACGCTGAAGCTTTCTTT
.,.,TRBV6-1,TRBJ1-4,CASSAGVIEKLFF,TGTGCCAGCAGTGCGGGGGTGATTGAAAAACTGTTTTTT